The sequence of this TCR beta chain was determined in a study of cytomegalovirus exposure and HLA in healthy donors. Trimming at V came to 5 bases and at J to 5 bases, leaving 10 bases not matched to a gene. Per germline, CDR1 LNHDA and CDR2 SQIVND (reference sequence). This CDR3 is built from 15 residues. The PCR was carried out with 60 Vbeta primers and 13 Jbeta primers. The table came from immunoSEQ multiplex PCR; TCRdb's copy has only in-frame clones and leaves some out. The repertoire holds about 110,000 clones, with 78% as singletons. The sample taken for sequencing was PBMCs. V usage is TRBV19 and J usage is TRBJ2-7, with 9 bases lining up with TRBD1. The source is a male donor in good health and CMV-seronegative. The CDR3 region has the DNA TGTGCCAGTAGTTTATTCGGGACAGGGAAAAACGAGCAGTACTTC. Protein: CASSLFGTGKNEQYF.